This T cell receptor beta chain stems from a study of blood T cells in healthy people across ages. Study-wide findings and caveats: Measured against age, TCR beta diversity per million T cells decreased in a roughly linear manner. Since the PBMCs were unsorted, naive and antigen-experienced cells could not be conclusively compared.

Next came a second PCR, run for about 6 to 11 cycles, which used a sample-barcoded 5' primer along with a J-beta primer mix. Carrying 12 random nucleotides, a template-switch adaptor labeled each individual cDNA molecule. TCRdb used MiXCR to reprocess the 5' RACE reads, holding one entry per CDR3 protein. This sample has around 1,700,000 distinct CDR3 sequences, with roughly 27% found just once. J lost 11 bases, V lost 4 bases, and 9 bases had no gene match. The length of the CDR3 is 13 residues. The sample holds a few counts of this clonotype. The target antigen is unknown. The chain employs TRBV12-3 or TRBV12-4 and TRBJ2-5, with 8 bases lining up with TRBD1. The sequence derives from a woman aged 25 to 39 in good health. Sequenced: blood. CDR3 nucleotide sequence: TGTGCCAGCAGTTCACCCCCCCGGACAGGGCAGTACTTC. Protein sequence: CASSSPPRTGQYF.